The 32 T cell receptor beta chains below were found in one sample sequenced in a study of CD8 T cells in Susac syndrome (dated by TCRdb to between 2019 and 2020). The receptor library was made with the immunoSEQ multiplex PCR assay. RNA was extracted using the RNeasy kit, and roughly 0.45 to 1 microgram was reverse transcribed with random hexamers. TCRdb reworked the public reads: Q25 trimming with fastp, MiXCR clone assembly, productive beta chains retained. Each CDR3 protein gets just one entry, which takes the most common genes and DNA from the rows behind it. For this sample the table gives roughly 110,000 distinct CDR3 sequences, of which roughly 94% were detected only once. The ten top clones hold about 0.41% of the sample. Sequences were obtained from CD8+ T cells from PBMCs. These receptors all stem from a human donor with Susac syndrome.

The CDR3 DNA reads as TGTGCCATCGCCCCCCCCAATGAGCAGTTCTTC. Its translation is CAIAPPNEQFF. The chain uses TRBV12-3 or TRBV12-4 and TRBJ2-1; D gene ambiguous. The CDR3 has 11 residues. V dropped 10 bases and J dropped 6 bases, with 10 bases sitting between them.

The chain joins TRBV25-1 to TRBJ1-6; tentative D call: TRBD1 (5 bases). The germline V gene has CDR1 MGHDK and CDR2 SYGVNS. V lost 6 bases and J lost 3, with 9 bases in between. This CDR3 spans 14 amino acids. The CDR3 protein is CASSIDSYNSPLHF. The CDR3 nucleotides read TGTGCCAGCAGCATAGACAGCTATAATTCACCCCTCCACTTT.

The chain uses TRBV20-1 and TRBJ2-7; D perhaps matches TRBD1 (5 bases). Germline-derived CDR1 and CDR2 are DFQATT and SNEGSKA (reference sequence). CDR3 length: 12 amino acids. V was clipped by 5 bases and J by 3 bases, with 11 bases between them. The CDR3 loop is CSALSGNYEQYF. The CDR3, as DNA: TGCAGTGCTCTGTCAGGGAACTACGAGCAGTACTTC.

The rearrangement uses TRBV2 and TRBJ2-5; possibly TRBD1 or TRBD2 for D (5 bases each). V shed 11 bases and J shed 4 bases, with 17 bases lying between them. This CDR3 is 13 amino acids long. Germline V gives CDR1 SNHLY, CDR2 FYNNEI. CDR3 in DNA: TGTGCCTCCAGGTTGGGGGTAGGAGAGACCCAGTACTTC. Its translation is CASRLGVGETQYF.

The V gene is TRBV11-2, the J gene TRBJ1-1; TRBD1 might be the D (6 bases). The V end lost 2 bases, the J end lost 3 bases, and 10 bases lay between the germline ends. CDR3 length: 14 residues. Germline V gives CDR1 SGHAT, CDR2 FQNNGV. The chain's CDR3 is CASSLFEGDTEAFF. CDR3 coding DNA: TGTGCCAGCAGCTTATTTGAGGGGGACACTGAAGCTTTCTTT.

The genes are TRBV27 and TRBJ1-2; TRBD1 is a possible D gene (5 bases). Between the trimmed V and J ends, which lost 8 bases and 8 bases, there was a span of 18 bases. The CDR3 loop spans 13 amino acids. Per germline, CDR1 MNHEY and CDR2 SMNVEV (reference sequence). This chain's CDR3 is CASGPVGARGYTF. CDR3 DNA sequence: TGTGCCAGCGGACCGGTAGGGGCGCGCGGCTACACCTTC.

The J gene is TRBJ2-5, the V gene TRBV12-3 or TRBV12-4; D not certain. The CDR3 runs to 12 residues. Trimming removed 6 bases at V and 5 bases at J, with 10 bases between. In nucleotides, the CDR3 is TGTGCCAGCAGCCCCTCGGTTGAGACCCAGTACTTC. Its translation is CASSPSVETQYF.

The chain carries TRBV3-1 and TRBJ1-2, with 9 nucleotides matching TRBD1. Trimming at V came to 5 bases and at J to 5 bases, leaving 15 bases not matched to a gene. The CDR3 consists of 17 residues. Germline CDR1 is LGHDT and CDR2 is YNNKEL (reference sequence). The CDR3 sequence is CASSYGTGPNLAYGYTF. For the CDR3, the DNA is TGTGCCAGCAGCTACGGGACAGGGCCCAATCTCGCTTATGGCTACACCTTC.

The chain recombines TRBV12-3 or TRBV12-4 with TRBJ2-7; 7 bases align to TRBD2. The CDR3 contains 13 residues. V trimming: 6 bases; J trimming: 3 bases; junction bases outside the gene matches: 5. The CDR3 is CASRTSSFYEQYF. CDR3 coding DNA: TGTGCCAGCAGGACTAGCAGTTTCTACGAGCAGTACTTC.

This sequence joins TRBV7-3 and TRBJ2-3; D perhaps matches TRBD2 (5 bases). V lost 4 bases and J 5 bases, leaving 13 bases between the germline ends. CDR1 is SGHTA and CDR2 is FQGTGA in the germline V gene. This CDR3 has 14 amino acids. CDR3 coding DNA: TGTGCCAGCAGCTCCACCTCAAGCGGAGATACGCAGTATTTT. This encodes CASSSTSSGDTQYF.

The chain couples TRBV7-9 to TRBJ2-4; D is unclear. Trimming stripped 5 bases from V and 1 base from J, with 12 bases between. Germline CDR1 is SEHNR and CDR2 is FQNEAQ (reference sequence). The CDR3 runs to 15 residues. This chain's CDR3 is CASSHSEMAKNIQYF. Written as DNA, the CDR3 is TGTGCCAGCAGCCATTCTGAAATGGCCAAAAACATTCAGTACTTC.

J is TRBJ2-3 and V is TRBV12-5, with D tentatively TRBD2 (6 bases). From germline, CDR1 is LGHNT and CDR2 FRNRAP. The CDR3 covers 14 residues. V was pared by 7 bases and J by 2 bases, with 13 bases between. CDR3 sequence reads: CASALRDFTDTQYF. The CDR3 DNA is TGTGCTAGTGCACTCCGGGACTTCACAGATACGCAGTATTTT.

The J gene is TRBJ2-2, the V gene TRBV20-1; D is unclear. The CDR3 consists of 13 residues. V lost 1 base and J lost 1, with 4 bases in between. Germline V gene sequence: CDR1 DFQATT, CDR2 SNEGSKA (reference sequence). The CDR3 reads CSARGLNTGELFF. The CDR3 DNA is TGCAGTGCTAGAGGGTTGAACACCGGGGAGCTGTTTTTT.

The genes are TRBV15 and TRBJ2-7; unclear D gene. The V gene's germline CDR1 is LNHNV and CDR2 YYDKDF (reference sequence). The V end was cut by 0 bases, the J end by 7 bases, with 16 bases between. The CDR3 contains 15 residues. The CDR3 DNA follows: TGTGCCACCAGCAGAGATCGCCGAGCCCTAGGGGAGCAGTACTTC. Translation gives CATSRDRRALGEQYF.

The chain uses TRBV20-1 and TRBJ2-3, with 12 bases lining up with TRBD2. Germline V gene lookup returns CDR1 DFQATT and CDR2 SNEGSKA (reference sequence). V gave up 5 bases and J gave up 4 bases; unmatched junction bases: 4. This CDR3 has 14 amino acids. In DNA, the CDR3 is TGCAGTGCTTCGACTAGCGGGGGAGCAGATACGCAGTATTTT. Its translation: CSASTSGGADTQYF.

The chain couples TRBV7-8 to TRBJ2-1; D is possibly TRBD1 (6 bases). The V gene lost 0 bases and the J gene lost 9 bases, with 12 bases spanning the gap. Germline assignment: CDR1 SGHVS and CDR2 FQNEAQ. CDR3 length: 14 residues. This CDR3 is CASSLASGVGEQFF. The CDR3 region has the DNA TGTGCCAGCAGCTTAGCGTCAGGGGTTGGTGAGCAGTTCTTC.

V and J are TRBV10-3 and TRBJ2-7, with D tentatively TRBD1 (5 bases). The V gene lost 2 bases and the J gene lost 2 bases, with 13 bases spanning the gap. The V gene's germline CDR1 is ENHRY and CDR2 SYGVKD. CDR3 size: 15 residues. The CDR3 DNA sequence: TGTGCCATCAGTGAGGGGGCGAGTCTACCCTACGAGCAGTACTTC. The encoded protein is CAISEGASLPYEQYF.

This clonotype counts as medium-sized. This chain joins TRBV2 and TRBJ1-2; D is uncertain. The length of the CDR3 is 13 residues. Germline-derived CDR1 and CDR2 are SNHLY and FYNNEI. Trimming shortened V by 4 bases and J by 1 base, and 7 bases separated the two germline ends. The CDR3 reads CASSGQSNYGYTF. The DNA for the CDR3 is TGTGCCAGCAGTGGACAAAGTAACTATGGCTACACCTTC.

The V call is TRBV7-9, the J call TRBJ2-1, with 10 bases matching TRBD1. From germline, CDR1 is SEHNR and CDR2 FQNEAQ (reference sequence). This CDR3 contains 15 residues. Losses at the gene ends were 1 base for V and 10 bases for J; bases not matched to a gene: 7. The CDR3 DNA follows: TGTGCCAGCAGCTTAGGCCGGACAGGGGGACGGGAGCAGTTCTTC. It is translated as CASSLGRTGGREQFF.

The chain uses TRBV4-1 and TRBJ2-3; D gene uncertain. CDR3 length: 14 amino acids. With 3 bases removed from V and 0 bases from J, the gap between germline ends came to 7 bases. Looked up from germline, CDR1 is MGHRA and CDR2 is YSYEKL. In DNA, the CDR3 is TGCGCCAGCAGCCAGGAGACTAGCACAGATACGCAGTATTTT. Its protein is CASSQETSTDTQYF.

This chain joins TRBV7-3 and TRBJ2-1; D possibly matches TRBD1 or TRBD2 (6 bases each). CDR3 length: 17 residues. Trimming cost V 0 bases and J 2 bases, with 14 bases left between them. CDR1 and CDR2 (germline): SGHTA, FQGTGA. DNA of the CDR3: TGTGCCAGCAGCTTAACGGGGGGACATGGACCCTACAATGAGCAGTTCTTC. Its translation is CASSLTGGHGPYNEQFF.

This chain joins TRBV4-3 and TRBJ2-3, with D possibly being TRBD2 (6 bases). The CDR3 runs 15 residues. Germline loops: CDR1 LGHNA, CDR2 YSLEER. The V and J ends lost 4 bases and 2 bases respectively, with 13 bases between them. The CDR3 region has the DNA TGCGCCAGCAGCCCGACGGCTAGCGTCACAGATACGCAGTATTTT. Amino acids: CASSPTASVTDTQYF.

The chain couples TRBV9 to TRBJ1-4; TRBD1 matches 9 bases. V dropped 0 bases and J dropped 7; count of bases not matched to a gene: 4. This CDR3 has 15 residues. Germline V gene lookup returns CDR1 SGDLS and CDR2 YYNGEE. The CDR3 DNA reads as TGTGCCAGCAGCGTAGACTACAGGGGGCGTGAAAAACTGTTTTTT. Translating gives CASSVDYRGREKLFF.

The chain joins TRBV9 to TRBJ2-3, with D uncertain. From germline, CDR1 is SGDLS and CDR2 YYNGEE. The CDR3 is made up of 13 amino acids. V was cut by 1 base and J by 6 bases, with 9 bases left in between. CDR3 nucleotide sequence: TGTGCCAGCAGCGTATCCGGGTATGATACGCAGTATTTT. This codes for CASSVSGYDTQYF.

V and J are TRBV9 and TRBJ2-7; possibly TRBD1 or TRBD2 for D (5 bases each). V was cut by 0 bases and J by 3 bases, with 10 bases left in between. The germline gives CDR1 SGDLS, CDR2 YYNGEE. CDR3 length: 14 amino acids. The CDR3 region has the DNA TGTGCCAGCAGCGTAGTTCCAGGGAGCTACGAGCAGTACTTC. It specifies CASSVVPGSYEQYF.

Notes on this clonotype: The junction departs from germline at one end; a sequencing error may be responsible. The chain is built from TRBV19 and TRBJ2-7; TRBD1 agrees at 8 bases. CDR1 and CDR2 from the germline V gene are LNHDA and SQIVND (reference sequence). The CDR3 is 14 residues long. CDR3 sequence reads: CVSSADRAPYEQYF. For the CDR3, the DNA is TGTGTCAGTAGTGCGGACAGGGCCCCCTACGAGCAGTACTTC.

The chain uses TRBV2 and TRBJ1-2, with D maybe TRBD1 (6 bases). Trimming cost V 11 bases and J 6 bases, with 19 bases left between them. This CDR3 has 13 residues. CDR1 and CDR2 from the germline V gene are SNHLY and FYNNEI. The chain's CDR3 is CAGRTEGGNGYTF. For the CDR3, the DNA is TGTGCCGGCCGGACAGAGGGCGGTAATGGCTACACCTTC.

This chain connects TRBV5-1 to TRBJ2-7; D is unresolved. The CDR3 totals 14 residues. V was cut by 7 bases and J by 3 bases, with 17 bases left in between. Germline-derived CDR1 and CDR2 are SGHRS and YFSETQ. The CDR3 nucleotides are TGCGCCAGCGGGCTTGGTGAAGGATTCTACGAGCAGTACTTC. It codes for CASGLGEGFYEQYF.

This sequence joins TRBV14 and TRBJ2-5; the match to TRBD1 covers 7 bases. The germline gives CDR1 SGHDN, CDR2 FVKESK. Trimming took 0 bases from V and 2 from J; bases not matched to a gene: 6. The CDR3 covers 16 residues. Here the CDR3 reads CASSQDVGTAQETQYF. The CDR3 coding sequence is TGTGCCAGCAGCCAAGATGTCGGGACAGCTCAAGAGACCCAGTACTTC.

This clonotype was recorded once. The CDR3 DNA reads as TGTGCCAGCAGTCCTTTAATCGGGGGTTCTAATTCACCCCTCCACTTT. This sequence encodes CASSPLIGGSNSPLHF. The chain is built from TRBV27 and TRBJ1-6, with a possible D match to TRBD1 (5 bases). Germline V gene lookup returns CDR1 MNHEY and CDR2 SMNVEV (reference sequence). There are 16 residues in the CDR3. Trimming stripped 5 bases from V and 6 bases from J, with 17 bases between.

The rearrangement uses TRBV29-1 and TRBJ1-4; 8 nucleotides agree with TRBD1. Per the germline V gene, CDR1 is SQVTM and CDR2 is ANQGSEA. The CDR3 is 13 residues long. Trimming cost V 8 bases and J 4 bases; bases outside gene matches: 6. CDR3 sequence (DNA): TGCAGCATTGGACAGGGAGATAATGAAAAACTGTTTTTT. Encoded protein: CSIGQGDNEKLFF.

This chain uses TRBV7-9 with TRBJ2-4, with 8 bases that match TRBD2. The CDR3 covers 16 residues. CDR1 and CDR2 (germline): SEHNR, FQNEAQ (reference sequence). The ends lost 5 bases at V and 9 bases at J; junction bases unmatched: 15. Here the CDR3 DNA reads TGTGCCAGCAGCGAAGAAACCGGGACTAGGTCTGCCATTCAGTACTTC. Protein product: CASSEETGTRSAIQYF.